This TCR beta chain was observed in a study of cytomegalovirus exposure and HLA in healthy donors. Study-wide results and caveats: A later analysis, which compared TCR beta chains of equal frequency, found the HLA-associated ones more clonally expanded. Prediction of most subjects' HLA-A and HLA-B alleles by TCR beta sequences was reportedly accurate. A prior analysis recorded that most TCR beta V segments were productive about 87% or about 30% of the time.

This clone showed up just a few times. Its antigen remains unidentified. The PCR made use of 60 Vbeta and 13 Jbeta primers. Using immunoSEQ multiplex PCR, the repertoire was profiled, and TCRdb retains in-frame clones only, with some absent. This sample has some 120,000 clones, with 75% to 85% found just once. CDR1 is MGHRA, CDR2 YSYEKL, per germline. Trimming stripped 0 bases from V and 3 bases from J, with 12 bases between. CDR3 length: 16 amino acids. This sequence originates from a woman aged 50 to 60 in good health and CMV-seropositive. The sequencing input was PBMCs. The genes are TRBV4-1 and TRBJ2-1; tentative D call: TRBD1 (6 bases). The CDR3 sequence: CASSQELAGVYNEQFF. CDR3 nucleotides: TGCGCCAGCAGCCAAGAATTGGCAGGGGTCTACAATGAGCAGTTCTTC.